This T cell receptor (beta chain) was recorded in a study of regulatory T cells in long-lasting Graves disease. Time point given: newly diagnosed GD, antithyroid drugs for less than 3 months. Preparation of the TCR library used RNA extracted from PBMCs. The peripheral blood volume drawn was 7.5 to 10 milliliters, and it was collected into EDTA tubes. Trimming removed 6 bases from V and 0 bases from J, with 15 bases in between. The CDR3 is 15 amino acids. Per germline, CDR1 SNHLY and CDR2 FYNNEI. Building of the TCR beta libraries involved iRepertoire HTBI primers and Arm-PCR of CDR3 regions. TCRdb redid the calling of the multiplex PCR reads with MiXCR, one entry per CDR3 protein. The sample carries 680,000 or so distinct CDR3 sequences, less than 20% recorded once. This same sample was also part of a study on T cells in Graves' hyperthyroidism and ophthalmopathy. That investigation notes: Recently diagnosed hyperthyroidism of less than 2 months' duration affected patients aged 18 to 65. Uncontrolled infections, other autoimmune diseases, pregnancy or lactation led to exclusion of patients. The primer set for the first-round RT-PCR of the TCR CDR3 was HTBI.

Sequenced material: peripheral blood mononuclear cells (PBMCs), taken at new diagnosis, from a patient treated with antithyroid drugs. The source of this sequence is a woman in her 30s with Graves disease. The chain links TRBV2 to TRBJ2-7; the D gene is possibly TRBD1 (5 bases). CDR3 in DNA: TGTGCCAGCAGCAAAGGGGTTCTCACCTCCTACGAGCAGTACTTC. This translates into CASSKGVLTSYEQYF.